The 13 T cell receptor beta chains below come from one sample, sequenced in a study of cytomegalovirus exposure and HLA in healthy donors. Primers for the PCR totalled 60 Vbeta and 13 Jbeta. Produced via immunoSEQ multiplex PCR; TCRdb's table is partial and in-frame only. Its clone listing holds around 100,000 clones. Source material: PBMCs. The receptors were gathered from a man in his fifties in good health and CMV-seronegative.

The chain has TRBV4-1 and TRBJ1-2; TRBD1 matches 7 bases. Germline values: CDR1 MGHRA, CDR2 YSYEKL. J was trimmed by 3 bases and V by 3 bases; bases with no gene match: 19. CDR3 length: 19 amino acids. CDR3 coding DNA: TGCGCCAGCAGCCAGAGCCGTCAACGGGCCGACAGGGTAGACTATGGCTACACCTTC. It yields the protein CASSQSRQRADRVDYGYTF.

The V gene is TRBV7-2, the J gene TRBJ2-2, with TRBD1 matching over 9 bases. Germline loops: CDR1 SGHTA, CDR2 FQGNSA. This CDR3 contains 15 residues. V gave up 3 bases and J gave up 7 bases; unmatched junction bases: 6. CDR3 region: CASSFTGGLVGELFF. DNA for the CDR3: TGTGCCAGCAGCTTTACAGGGGGCTTGGTCGGGGAGCTGTTTTTT.

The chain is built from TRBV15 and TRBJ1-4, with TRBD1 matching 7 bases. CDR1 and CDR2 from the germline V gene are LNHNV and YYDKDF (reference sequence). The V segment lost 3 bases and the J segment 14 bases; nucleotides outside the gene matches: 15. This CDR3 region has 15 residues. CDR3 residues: CATSSRTGRGARLFF. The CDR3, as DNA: TGTGCCACCAGCAGCCGGACAGGCAGGGGAGCAAGGCTGTTTTTT.

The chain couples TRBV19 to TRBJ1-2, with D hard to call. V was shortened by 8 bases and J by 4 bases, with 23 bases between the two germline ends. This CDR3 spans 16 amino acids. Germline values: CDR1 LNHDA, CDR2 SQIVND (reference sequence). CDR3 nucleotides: TGTGCCAGTCTCCCCCAATACCCTAAACGAGGCTATGGCTACACCTTC. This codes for CASLPQYPKRGYGYTF.

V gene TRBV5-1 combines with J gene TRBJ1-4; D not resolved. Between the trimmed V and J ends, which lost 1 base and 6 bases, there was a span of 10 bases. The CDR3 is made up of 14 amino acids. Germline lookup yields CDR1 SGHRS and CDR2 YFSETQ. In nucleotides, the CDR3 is TGCGCCAGCAGCTTGCTGCGATCCGATGAAAAACTGTTTTTT. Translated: CASSLLRSDEKLFF. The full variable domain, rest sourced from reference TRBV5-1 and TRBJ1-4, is KAGVTQTPRYLIKTRGQQVTLSCSPISGHRSVSWYQQTPGQGLQFLFEYFSETQRNKGNFPGRFSGRQFSNSRSEMNVSTLELGDSALYLCASSLLRSDEKLFFGSGTQLSVL.

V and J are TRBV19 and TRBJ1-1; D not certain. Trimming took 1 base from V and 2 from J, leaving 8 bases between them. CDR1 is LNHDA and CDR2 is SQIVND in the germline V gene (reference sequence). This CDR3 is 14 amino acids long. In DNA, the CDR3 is TGTGCCAGTAGTATAGTTGCAGGAAACACTGAAGCTTTCTTT. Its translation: CASSIVAGNTEAFF.

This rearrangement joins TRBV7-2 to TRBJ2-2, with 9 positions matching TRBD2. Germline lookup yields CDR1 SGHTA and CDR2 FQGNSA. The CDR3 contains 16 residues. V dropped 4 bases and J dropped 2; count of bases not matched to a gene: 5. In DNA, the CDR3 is TGTGCCAGCAGCTCGCTAGCGGGAAGAAACACCGGGGAGCTGTTTTTT. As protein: CASSSLAGRNTGELFF.

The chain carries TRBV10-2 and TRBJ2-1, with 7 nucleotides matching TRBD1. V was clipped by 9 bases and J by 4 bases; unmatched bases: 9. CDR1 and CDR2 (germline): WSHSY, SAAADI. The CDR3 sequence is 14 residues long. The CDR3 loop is CASSGTVTYNEQFF. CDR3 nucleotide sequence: TGCGCCAGTTCAGGGACAGTTACATACAATGAGCAGTTCTTC.

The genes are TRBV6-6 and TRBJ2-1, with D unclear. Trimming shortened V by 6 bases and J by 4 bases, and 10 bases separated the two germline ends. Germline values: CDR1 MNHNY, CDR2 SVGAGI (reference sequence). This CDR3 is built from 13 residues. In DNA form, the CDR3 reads TGTGCCAGCAGACCCCCAGGATACAATGAGCAGTTCTTC. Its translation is CASRPPGYNEQFF.

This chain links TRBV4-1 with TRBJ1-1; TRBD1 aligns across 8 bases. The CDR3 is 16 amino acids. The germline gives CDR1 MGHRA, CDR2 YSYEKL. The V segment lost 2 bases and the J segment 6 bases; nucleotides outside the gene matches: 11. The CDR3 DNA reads TGCGCCAGCAGCCAACCCCGGACAGGGAAAGGGGCTGAAGCTTTCTTT. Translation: CASSQPRTGKGAEAFF.

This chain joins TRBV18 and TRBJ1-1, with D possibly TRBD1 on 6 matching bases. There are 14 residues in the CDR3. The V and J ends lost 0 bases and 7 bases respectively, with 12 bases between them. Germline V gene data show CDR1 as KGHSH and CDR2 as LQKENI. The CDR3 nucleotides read TGTGCCAGCTCACCACCAACAGGGTCGAGTGAAGCTTTCTTT. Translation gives CASSPPTGSSEAFF.

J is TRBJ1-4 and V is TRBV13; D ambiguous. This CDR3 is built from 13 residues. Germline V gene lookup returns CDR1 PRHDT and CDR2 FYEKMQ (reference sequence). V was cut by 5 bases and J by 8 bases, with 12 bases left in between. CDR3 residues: CASSPSPGEKLFF. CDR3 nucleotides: TGTGCCAGCAGCCCCTCCCCGGGGGAAAAACTGTTTTTT.

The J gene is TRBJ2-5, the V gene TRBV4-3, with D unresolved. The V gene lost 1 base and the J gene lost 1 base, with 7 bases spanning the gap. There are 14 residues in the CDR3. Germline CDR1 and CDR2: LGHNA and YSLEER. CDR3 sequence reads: CASSQGRSQETQYF. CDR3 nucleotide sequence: TGCGCCAGCAGCCAAGGGCGGAGCCAAGAGACCCAGTACTTC.